This T cell receptor beta chain stems from a study of a mutant IDH1 vaccine in newly diagnosed glioma. Study information: Standard pretreatment was either radiotherapy, temozolomide, or, for most, radiochemotherapy with temozolomide.

With regard to this clone: Its antigen is not known.

Sequencing used immunoSEQ multiplex PCR; TCRdb keeps in-frame clones, though not all of them. The table records about 120,000 clones, about 82% of them present only once. This CDR3 is 16 amino acids long. The germline V and J ends were trimmed by 2 bases and 0 bases, with 14 bases remaining between them. The sample's time point: week 11, during vaccination. Each dose delivered 300 ug of mutant IDH1 20-mer peptide subcutaneously with imiquimod. The receptor's source is a man aged 35-49 years with glioma. The input for sequencing was PBMCs, taken from a glioma patient whose treatment included an IDH1 peptide vaccine. The rearrangement uses TRBV6-7 and TRBJ2-7; possibly TRBD2 for D (6 bases). TRBV6-7 is an ORF; its function is uncertain. CDR3 bases: TGTGCCAGCAGTTACCGCGAGCGGGCCAGCTCCTACGAGCAGTACTTC. As protein: CASSYRERASSYEQYF.